The next 9 T cell receptor beta chains were all read from a single sample in a study of T cell responses to AZD1222 COVID-19 vaccine. Libraries were prepared by immunoSEQ multiplex PCR; TCRdb keeps only in-frame clonotypes and omits some of them. Of some 150,000 clones in the sample, approximately 93% were seen once. The sequenced sample was peripheral blood, obtained on day 0 of AZD1222 vaccination. The receptors derive from an adult in good health.

The J gene is TRBJ2-7, the V gene TRBV6-2 or TRBV6-3; 10 bases are shared with TRBD1. V lost 3 bases and J lost 13; bases outside the gene matches: 6. Germline CDR1 MNHEY, CDR2 SVGEGT. CDR3 length: 12 residues. The CDR3 DNA sequence: TGTGCCAGCAGTTATCACGACAGGGGGCTCTACTTC. This codes for CASSYHDRGLYF.

The J gene is TRBJ1-1, the V gene TRBV6-5; D unclear. CDR3 length: 12 amino acids. CDR1 MNHEY and CDR2 SVGAGI come from the germline V gene. V lost 6 bases, J lost 7 bases, and 12 bases lay in between. The CDR3 region is CASSPPGFEAFF. The DNA of the CDR3 is TGTGCCAGCAGCCCACCGGGCTTTGAAGCTTTCTTT.

The chain joins TRBV12-3 or TRBV12-4 to TRBJ1-2, with 7 bases fitting TRBD1. J gave up 4 bases and V 6 bases, and 5 bases lay outside the gene matches. The CDR3 is 13 residues long. The CDR3 DNA follows: TGTGCCAGCAGGACAGGGTTGTCCTATGGCTACACCTTC. Amino acids: CASRTGLSYGYTF.

This clone was recorded only once. The chain couples TRBV4-3 to TRBJ1-2; the D gene is possibly TRBD1 (5 bases). Looked up from germline, CDR1 is LGHNA and CDR2 is YSLEER. With 4 bases removed from V and 5 bases from J, the gap between germline ends came to 14 bases. The CDR3 is made up of 14 amino acids. This chain's CDR3 is CASSPPGREYGYTF. The CDR3 DNA reads TGCGCCAGCAGCCCGCCGGGCAGGGAGTATGGCTACACCTTC.

This clone was observed a few times. The gene calls are TRBV7-2 and TRBJ1-2, with 12 positions matching TRBD1. The CDR3 extends over 16 amino acids. Germline-derived CDR1 and CDR2 are SGHTA and FQGNSA. V was pared by 2 bases and J by 8 bases, with 9 bases of the junction left unmatched. As DNA, the CDR3 is TGTGCCAGCAGCTTATCGATCCGGGACAGGGGGCAAGGCTACACCTTC. As protein: CASSLSIRDRGQGYTF.

The V gene is TRBV15, the J gene TRBJ2-2; 8 bases align to TRBD1. The CDR3 has 15 amino acids. Losses at the gene ends were 6 bases for V and 4 bases for J; bases not matched to a gene: 7. Germline CDR1 is LNHNV and CDR2 is YYDKDF (reference sequence). CDR3 in DNA: TGTGCCACCAGGGCGCGGCAGGGGGCCACCGGGGAGCTGTTTTTT. Translation gives CATRARQGATGELFF. Looking up the rest from reference TRBV15 and TRBJ2-2 gives the full variable domain: DAMVIQNPRYQVTQFGKPVTLSCSQTLNHNVMYWYQQKSSQAPKLLFHYYDKDFNNEADTPDNFQSRRPNTSFCFLDIRSPGLGDTAMYLCATRARQGATGELFFGEGSRLTVL.

The V call is TRBV6-2 or TRBV6-3, the J call TRBJ1-2; perhaps TRBD1 as D (5 bases). The CDR3 is 14 residues long. The V and J ends lost 2 bases and 3 bases respectively, with 10 bases between them. In germline, CDR1 is MNHEY, CDR2 SVGEGT. DNA for the CDR3: TGTGCCAGCAGTTACCAGGAGGGGTACTATGGCTACACCTTC. Translating it yields CASSYQEGYYGYTF.

V usage is TRBV5-4 and J usage is TRBJ2-7; D uncertain. The CDR3 length is 13 residues. Trimming pared 1 base from V and 6 bases from J, leaving 11 bases between. CDR1 is SGHNT and CDR2 is YYREEE in the germline V gene (reference sequence). The CDR3 nucleotides are TGTGCCAGCAGCTTGCAAGGGTGGGGCGAGCAGTACTTC. Translation: CASSLQGWGEQYF. Using reference TRBV5-4 and TRBJ2-7 for the parts outside the CDR3, the full variable domain is ETGVTQSPTHLIKTRGQQVTLRCSSQSGHNTVSWYQQALGQGPQFIFQYYREEENGRGNFPPRFSGLQFPNYSSELNVNALELDDSALYLCASSLQGWGEQYFGPGTRLTVT.

The J gene is TRBJ1-5, the V gene TRBV6-2 or TRBV6-3, with TRBD1 matching over 8 bases. There are 15 residues in the CDR3. CDR1 MNHEY and CDR2 SVGEGT come from the germline V gene. Losses at the gene ends were 2 bases for V and 6 bases for J; bases not matched to a gene: 6. CDR3 nucleotide sequence: TGTGCCAGCAGTTACCGGGACAGGAGTCCTCAGCCCCAGCATTTT. It encodes CASSYRDRSPQPQHF.